Below, 24 T cell receptor beta chains from the same sample are listed, as sequenced in a study of T cells in Graves' hyperthyroidism and ophthalmopathy. TCR beta CDR3 regions were amplified from RNA. With the HTBI primer set, the TCR CDR3 went through a first round of RT-PCR. TCRdb redid the calling of the multiplex PCR reads with MiXCR, one entry per CDR3 protein. Among hundreds of thousands of distinct CDR3 sequences listed, just under 45% were seen once. The material sequenced was peripheral blood or thyroid tissue (not recorded which). These receptor sequences come from an adult man with Graves' disease, either hyperthyroidism or ophthalmopathy (not recorded which).

Remarks on this clonotype: This sequence may be a read error, since a much larger clone differs from it by one base. This rearrangement joins TRBV7-9 to TRBJ1-5, with D uncertain. Trimming took 4 bases from V and 3 from J, leaving 10 bases between them. This CDR3 has 14 residues. Per germline, CDR1 SEHNR and CDR2 FQNEAQ (reference sequence). This CDR3 is CASSSDGPNQPQHF. The CDR3 region has the DNA TGTGCCAGCAGCTCAGACGGACCCAATCAGCCCCAGCATTTT.

The count of this clonotype is one. A read error is possible here, since a much larger clone lies one base away. V is TRBV2 and J is TRBJ1-4; D call uncertain. CDR3 length: 12 residues. Germline CDR1 and CDR2: SNHLY and FYNNEI. V was pared by 7 bases and J by 1 base, with 4 bases between. The CDR3 protein is CASKGTNEKLFF. CDR3 coding DNA: TGTGCCAGCAAGGGAACTAATGAAAAACTGTTTTTT. Drawing the rest from reference TRBV2 and TRBJ1-4, the complete variable domain is EPEVTQTPSHQVTQMGQEVILRCVPISNHLYFYWYRQILGQKVEFLVSFYNNEISEKSEIFDDQFSVERPDGSNFTLKIRSTKLEDSAMYFCASKGTNEKLFFGSGTQLSVL.

As to this clonotype: A junction boundary mismatches the germline segment, possibly from a read error. V gene TRBV2 combines with J gene TRBJ1-5, with TRBD1 identical over 7 bases. The germline V gene has CDR1 SNHLY and CDR2 FYNNEI. The CDR3 spans 15 residues. The CDR3: CATSAKQGLGQPQHF. CDR3 nucleotides: TGTGCCACCAGTGCTAAACAGGGGTTAGGTCAGCCCCAGCATTTT.

This clonotype has at least ten counts. CDR3: CASSDAVYGYTF. The DNA of the CDR3 is TGTGCCAGCAGTGATGCGGTCTATGGCTACACCTTC. V and J are TRBV2 and TRBJ1-2; D not resolved. CDR3 length equals 12 residues. Germline V lookup: CDR1 SNHLY, CDR2 FYNNEI. The V end was cut by 3 bases, the J end by 4 bases, with 6 bases between. Filled out from reference TRBV2 and TRBJ1-2, the complete variable domain reads EPEVTQTPSHQVTQMGQEVILRCVPISNHLYFYWYRQILGQKVEFLVSFYNNEISEKSEIFDDQFSVERPDGSNFTLKIRSTKLEDSAMYFCASSDAVYGYTFGSGTRLTVV.

This CDR3 is CSGLAGLGRGTGELFF. CDR3 bases: TGCAGCGGGCTAGCGGGCCTGGGACGTGGCACCGGGGAGCTGTTTTTT. The V call is TRBV29-1, the J call TRBJ2-2; 8 bases are shared with TRBD2. The CDR3 extends over 16 amino acids. Germline V gives CDR1 SQVTM, CDR2 ANQGSEA. Trimming took 7 bases from V and 4 from J; bases not matched to a gene: 14.

The chain combines TRBV10-3 with TRBJ1-3, with unresolved D. Germline values: CDR1 ENHRY, CDR2 SYGVKD. V lost 2 bases to trimming and J lost 7 bases, with 12 bases between them. CDR3 length: 14 residues. The CDR3 nucleotides are TGTGCCATCAGTGAGAGACCCTCCGGGAACACCATATATTTT. Protein product: CAISERPSGNTIYF.

The chain uses TRBV7-2 and TRBJ1-2; D not resolved. The CDR3 runs to 13 residues. CDR1 is SGHTA, CDR2 FQGNSA, per germline. V lost 5 bases to trimming and J lost 4 bases, with 11 bases between them. CDR3: CASSQGPAYGYTF. The DNA of the CDR3 is TGTGCCAGCAGCCAAGGTCCGGCCTATGGCTACACCTTC.

Concerning this clonotype itself: A read error may be the cause here, since a much bigger clone is one base away. This chain connects TRBV2 to TRBJ1-2; D possibly corresponds to TRBD1 (6 bases). The V gene lost 4 bases and the J gene lost 2 bases, with 11 bases spanning the gap. The CDR3 totals 14 residues. CDR1 is SNHLY, CDR2 FYNNEI, per germline. Here the CDR3 DNA reads TGTGCCAGCAGTGGAGGCGGACAGAACTATGGCTACACCTTC. Translated, it gives CASSGGGQNYGYTF.

The genes are TRBV6-1 and TRBJ1-5; D gene unclear. The CDR3 is 15 residues long. From germline, CDR1 is MNHNS and CDR2 SASEGT. With 6 bases removed from V and 7 bases from J, the gap between germline ends came to 19 bases. The CDR3 DNA reads as TGTGCCAGCAGCGAACCCCGAGGGTTTAAGCAGCCCCAGCATTTT. This translates into CASSEPRGFKQPQHF.

The V gene is TRBV20-1, the J gene TRBJ1-5; maybe TRBD1 (6 bases). Germline V CDR1 and CDR2: DFQATT, SNEGSKA (reference sequence). The CDR3 consists of 13 residues. V was clipped by 6 bases and J by 3 bases, with 12 bases between them. In nucleotides, the CDR3 is TGCAGTGCAAAGGACAGTACCAATCAGCCCCAGCATTTT. It is translated as CSAKDSTNQPQHF.

The rearrangement joins TRBV19 to TRBJ1-5; no reliable D call. The length of the CDR3 is 15 residues. V was trimmed by 1 base and J by 4 bases, leaving 11 bases between them. CDR1 and CDR2 (germline): LNHDA, SQIVND (reference sequence). CDR3 loop: CASSIGHPLNQPQHF. The CDR3, as DNA: TGTGCCAGTAGTATAGGCCACCCCCTAAATCAGCCCCAGCATTTT.

The sample holds a few counts of this clonotype. This sequence joins TRBV9 and TRBJ1-1; a possible D gene is TRBD1 (6 bases). V was cut by 3 bases and J by 4 bases, with 13 bases left in between. The CDR3 contains 14 residues. Germline CDR1 and CDR2: SGDLS and YYNGEE. The CDR3 sequence: CASSATGFGTEAFF. The CDR3 bases are TGTGCCAGCAGCGCCACAGGGTTCGGCACTGAAGCTTTCTTT.

In this sample, this clonotype turned up a few times. The V and J genes are TRBV12-3 or TRBV12-4 and TRBJ1-1; no clear D. This CDR3 has 15 residues. V dropped 5 bases and J dropped 5 bases, with 18 bases sitting between them. CDR3: CASSPGPTRGTEAFF. The CDR3, as DNA: TGTGCCAGCAGTCCTGGACCCACCAGAGGGACTGAAGCTTTCTTT.

In its sample, this clonotype was seen once. This chain links TRBV25-1 with TRBJ1-3; D remains unclear. The CDR3 has 15 amino acids. V dropped 1 base and J dropped 6 bases, with 13 bases sitting between them. Looked up from germline, CDR1 is MGHDK and CDR2 is SYGVNS. The CDR3 region is CASSESVGRTNTIYF. In DNA form, the CDR3 reads TGTGCCAGCAGTGAATCGGTAGGAAGGACAAACACCATATATTTT.

The gene calls are TRBV7-9 and TRBJ1-1, with 9 bases identical to TRBD1. Germline V gene lookup returns CDR1 SEHNR and CDR2 FQNEAQ (reference sequence). J was trimmed by 3 bases and V by 1 base; bases with no gene match: 9. The CDR3 has 17 amino acids. The CDR3 DNA follows: TGTGCCAGCAGCTTAGGTAGGGGACAGGGTTATGACACTGAAGCTTTCTTT. Its protein product is CASSLGRGQGYDTEAFF.

The chain has TRBV24-1 and TRBJ1-6, with D tentatively TRBD1 (6 bases). CDR1 is KGHDR, CDR2 SFDVKD, per germline. V lost 7 bases to trimming and J lost 9 bases, with 9 bases between them. There are 12 residues in the CDR3. The CDR3 DNA reads TGTGCCACCAGACAGGGTAGTTCACCCCTCCACTTT. Translation: CATRQGSSPLHF.

This chain connects TRBV6-5 to TRBJ1-1; TRBD1 matches at 7 bases. Trimming at V came to 2 bases and at J to 3 bases, leaving 12 bases not matched to a gene. Per the germline V gene, CDR1 is MNHEY and CDR2 is SVGAGI. The CDR3 runs 17 residues. The CDR3 sequence is CASSYEWVTGTDTEAFF. Here the CDR3 DNA reads TGTGCCAGCAGTTACGAGTGGGTGACAGGGACGGACACTGAAGCTTTCTTT.

The CDR3 DNA sequence: TGCAGCGTTGAAACGACAGGGGGCGGTAAGCAGTACTTC. Protein: CSVETTGGGKQYF. The rearrangement joins TRBV29-1 to TRBJ2-7; 10 bases are shared with TRBD1. Per germline, CDR1 SQVTM and CDR2 ANQGSEA. The CDR3 extends over 13 amino acids. With 2 bases clipped from V and 8 bases from J, the junction kept 6 bases outside the gene matches.

In this sample, this clonotype turned up many times. The chain uses TRBV10-3 and TRBJ1-5; D possibly corresponds to TRBD1 (5 bases). The germline V gene encodes CDR1 ENHRY and CDR2 SYGVKD. The CDR3 sequence is 16 residues long. Trimming removed 0 bases at V and 0 bases at J, with 9 bases between. CDR3 in amino acids: CAISESRQYSNQPQHF. In DNA, the CDR3 is TGTGCCATCAGTGAGTCCCGACAGTATAGCAATCAGCCCCAGCATTTT.

This rearrangement joins TRBV20-1 to TRBJ2-5; 7 bases are a match to TRBD1. Germline loops: CDR1 DFQATT, CDR2 SNEGSKA (reference sequence). V shed 7 bases, J shed 2 bases, and the junction held 16 bases outside the gene matches. The CDR3 covers 16 residues. The CDR3 DNA follows: TGCAGTGTTGAACAGGGGTTCCCTGGCGGGCAAGAGACCCAGTACTTC. Residues: CSVEQGFPGGQETQYF.

The V call is TRBV29-1, the J call TRBJ1-2, with unresolved D. CDR3 length equals 10 residues. Germline V gene sequence: CDR1 SQVTM, CDR2 ANQGSEA. Trimming left V 7 bases short and J 8 bases short, with 11 bases between. The CDR3 nucleotides are TGCAGCGGACTGATGAACGGCTACACCTTC. It translates to CSGLMNGYTF.

In its sample, this clonotype was seen a few times. The gene calls are TRBV5-5 and TRBJ2-7; 7 bases map to TRBD1. CDR3 length: 15 amino acids. CDR1 is SGHKS and CDR2 is YYEKEE in the germline V gene (reference sequence). V dropped 0 bases and J dropped 2; count of bases not matched to a gene: 5. CDR3 nucleotides: TGTGCCAGCAGCTTGGACAGGGGACATCCCTACGAGCAGTACTTC. Encoded protein: CASSLDRGHPYEQYF.

The rearrangement uses TRBV25-1 and TRBJ1-2, with a weak D call TRBD1 (6 bases). The germline V and J ends were trimmed by 8 bases and 7 bases, with 17 bases remaining between them. Germline-derived CDR1 and CDR2 are MGHDK and SYGVNS. This CDR3 has 13 amino acids. CDR3 nucleotides: TGTGCCAGCGGGGGACAAGGGGGTCCTGGCTACACCTTC. Amino acid sequence: CASGGQGGPGYTF.

This clonotype was detected ten times or more. V and J are TRBV25-1 and TRBJ1-5, with D possibly matching TRBD1 (5 bases). Germline V gives CDR1 MGHDK, CDR2 SYGVNS. V shed 2 bases and J shed 4 bases, with 12 bases lying between them. The CDR3 sequence is 15 residues long. CDR3 in DNA: TGTGCCAGCAGTGAACCAGGATGGGGGAATCAGCCCCAGCATTTT. Protein product: CASSEPGWGNQPQHF.